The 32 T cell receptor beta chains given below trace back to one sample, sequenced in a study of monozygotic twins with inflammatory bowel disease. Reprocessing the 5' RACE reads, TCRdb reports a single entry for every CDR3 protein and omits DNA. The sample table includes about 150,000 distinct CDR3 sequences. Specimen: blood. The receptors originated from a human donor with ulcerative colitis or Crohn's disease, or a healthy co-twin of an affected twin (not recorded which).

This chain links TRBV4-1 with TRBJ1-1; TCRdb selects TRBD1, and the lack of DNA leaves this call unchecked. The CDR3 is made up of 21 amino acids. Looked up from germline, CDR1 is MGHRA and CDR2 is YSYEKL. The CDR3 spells CASSQVIPEAASMRGTTEAFF.

The CDR3: CAGSDRVNDNSPLHF. The chain employs TRBV7-9 and TRBJ1-6; TCRdb calls TRBD1, which cannot be checked without DNA. This CDR3 is built from 15 residues. Looked up from germline, CDR1 is SEHNR and CDR2 is FQNEAQ (reference sequence).

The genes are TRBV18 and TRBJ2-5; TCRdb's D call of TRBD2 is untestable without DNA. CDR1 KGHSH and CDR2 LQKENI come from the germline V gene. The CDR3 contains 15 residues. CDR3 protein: CASSQSGSRGETQYF.

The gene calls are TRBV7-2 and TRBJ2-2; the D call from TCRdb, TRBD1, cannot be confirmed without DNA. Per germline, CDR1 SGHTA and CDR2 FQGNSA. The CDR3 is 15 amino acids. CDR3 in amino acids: CASSSGRENTGELFF. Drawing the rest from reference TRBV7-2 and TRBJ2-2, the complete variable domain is GAGVSQSPSNKVTEKGKDVELRCDPISGHTALYWYRQSLGQGLEFLIYFQGNSAPDKSGLPSDRFSAERTGGSVSTLTIQRTQQEDSAVYLCASSSGRENTGELFFGEGSRLTVL.

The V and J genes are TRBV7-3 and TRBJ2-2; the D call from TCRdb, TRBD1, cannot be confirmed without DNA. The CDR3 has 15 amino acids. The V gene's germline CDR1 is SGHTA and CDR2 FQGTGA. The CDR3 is CASSLAGQNTGELFF.

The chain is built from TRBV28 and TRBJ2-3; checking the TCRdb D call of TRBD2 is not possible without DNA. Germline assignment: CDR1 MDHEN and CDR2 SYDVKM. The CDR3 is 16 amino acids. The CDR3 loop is CASRGLAGGSTDTQYF.

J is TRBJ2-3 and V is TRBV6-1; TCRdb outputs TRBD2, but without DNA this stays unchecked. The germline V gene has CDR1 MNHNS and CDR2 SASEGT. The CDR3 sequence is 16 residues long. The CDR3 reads CASSDRQSSGTDTQYF.

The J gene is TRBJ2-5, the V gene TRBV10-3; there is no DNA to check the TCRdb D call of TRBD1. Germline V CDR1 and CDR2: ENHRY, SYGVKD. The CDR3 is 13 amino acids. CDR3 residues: CAINTGSQETQYF.

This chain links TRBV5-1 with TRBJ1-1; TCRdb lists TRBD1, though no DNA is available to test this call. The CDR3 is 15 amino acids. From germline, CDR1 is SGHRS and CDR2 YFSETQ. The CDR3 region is CASTGTHLSGTEAFF.

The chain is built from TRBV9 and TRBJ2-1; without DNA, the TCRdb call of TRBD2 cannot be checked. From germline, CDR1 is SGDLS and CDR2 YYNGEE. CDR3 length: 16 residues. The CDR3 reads CASSEIAGYSYNEQFF.

The CDR3: CASSLLQGSYEQYF. The rearrangement links TRBV7-2 to TRBJ2-7; TCRdb calls TRBD1, which cannot be checked without DNA. Germline lookup yields CDR1 SGHTA and CDR2 FQGNSA. The CDR3 is 14 residues long.

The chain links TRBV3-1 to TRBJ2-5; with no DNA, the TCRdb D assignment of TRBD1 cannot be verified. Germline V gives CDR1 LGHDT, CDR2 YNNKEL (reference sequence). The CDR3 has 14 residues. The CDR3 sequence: CASSQGTNQETQYF.

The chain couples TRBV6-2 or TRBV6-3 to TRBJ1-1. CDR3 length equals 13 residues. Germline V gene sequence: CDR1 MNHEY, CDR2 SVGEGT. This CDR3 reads CASSFSRNTEAFF.

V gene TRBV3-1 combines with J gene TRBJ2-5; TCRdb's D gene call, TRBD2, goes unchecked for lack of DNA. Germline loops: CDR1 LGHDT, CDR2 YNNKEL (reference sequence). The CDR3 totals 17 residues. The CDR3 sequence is CASSQDVRTRRKETQYF.

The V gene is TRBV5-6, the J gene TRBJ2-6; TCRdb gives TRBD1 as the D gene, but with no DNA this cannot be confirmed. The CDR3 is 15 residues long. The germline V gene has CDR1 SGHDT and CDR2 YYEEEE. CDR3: CASSTPGIGANVLTF.

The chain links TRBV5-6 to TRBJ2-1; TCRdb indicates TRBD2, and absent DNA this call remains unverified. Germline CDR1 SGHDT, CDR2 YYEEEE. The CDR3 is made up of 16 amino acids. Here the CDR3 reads CASSFRTSGTSDEQFF.

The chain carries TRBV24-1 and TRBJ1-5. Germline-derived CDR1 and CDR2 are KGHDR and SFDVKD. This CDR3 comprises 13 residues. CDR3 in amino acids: CATSGQLDQPQHF.

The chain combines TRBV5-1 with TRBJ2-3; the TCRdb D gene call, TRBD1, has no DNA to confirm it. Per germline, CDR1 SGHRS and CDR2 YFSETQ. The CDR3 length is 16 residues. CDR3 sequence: CASSLGQGIHTDTQYF.

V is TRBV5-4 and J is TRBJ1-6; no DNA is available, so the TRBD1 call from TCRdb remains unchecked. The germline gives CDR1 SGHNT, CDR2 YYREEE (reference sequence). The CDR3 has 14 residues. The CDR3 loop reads CASSFRDLNSPLHF.

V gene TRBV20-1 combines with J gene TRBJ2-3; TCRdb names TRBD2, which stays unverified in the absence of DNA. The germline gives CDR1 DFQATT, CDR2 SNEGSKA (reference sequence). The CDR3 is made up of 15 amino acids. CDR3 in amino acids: CSANEVASGGDTQYF.

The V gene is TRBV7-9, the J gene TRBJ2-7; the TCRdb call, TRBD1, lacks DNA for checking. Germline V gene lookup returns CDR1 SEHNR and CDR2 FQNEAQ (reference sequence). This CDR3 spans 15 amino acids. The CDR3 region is CASSLLGQGAHEQYF.

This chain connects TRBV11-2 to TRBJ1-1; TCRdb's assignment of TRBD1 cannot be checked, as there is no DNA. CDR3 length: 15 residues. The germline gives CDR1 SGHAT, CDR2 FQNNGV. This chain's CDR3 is CASSLGSGDNTEAFF.

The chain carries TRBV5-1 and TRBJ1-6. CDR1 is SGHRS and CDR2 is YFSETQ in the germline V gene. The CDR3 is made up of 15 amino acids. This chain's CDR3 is CASSLEGRADSPLHF.

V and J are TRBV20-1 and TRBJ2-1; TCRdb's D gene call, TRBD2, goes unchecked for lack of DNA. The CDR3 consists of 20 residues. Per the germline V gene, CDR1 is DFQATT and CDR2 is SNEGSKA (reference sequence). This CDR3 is CSARGIGTSGRASGSNEQFF.

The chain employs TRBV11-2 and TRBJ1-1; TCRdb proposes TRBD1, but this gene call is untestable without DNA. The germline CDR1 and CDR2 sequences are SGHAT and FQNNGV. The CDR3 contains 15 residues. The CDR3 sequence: CASSPGQGANTEAFF.

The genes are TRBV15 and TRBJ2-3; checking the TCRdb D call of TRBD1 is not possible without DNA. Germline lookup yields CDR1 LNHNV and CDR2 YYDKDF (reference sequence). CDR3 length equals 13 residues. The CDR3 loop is CATSRGGEDTQYF.

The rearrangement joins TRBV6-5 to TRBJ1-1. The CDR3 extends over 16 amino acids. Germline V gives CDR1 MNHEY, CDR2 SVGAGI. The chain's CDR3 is CASSSPGTAANTEAFF.

Here the CDR3 reads CSARADTGARNQPQHF. The V gene is TRBV20-1, the J gene TRBJ1-5; TCRdb picks TRBD1, but there is no DNA to check that call. The germline V gene encodes CDR1 DFQATT and CDR2 SNEGSKA (reference sequence). The CDR3 runs to 16 residues.

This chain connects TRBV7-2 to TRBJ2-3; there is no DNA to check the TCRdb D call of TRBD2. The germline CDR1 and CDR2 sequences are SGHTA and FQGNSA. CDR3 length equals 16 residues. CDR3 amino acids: CASSLYQRGSTDTQYF.

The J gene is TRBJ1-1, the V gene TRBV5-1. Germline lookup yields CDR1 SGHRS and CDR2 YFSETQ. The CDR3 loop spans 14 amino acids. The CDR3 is CASSLVGENTEAFF.

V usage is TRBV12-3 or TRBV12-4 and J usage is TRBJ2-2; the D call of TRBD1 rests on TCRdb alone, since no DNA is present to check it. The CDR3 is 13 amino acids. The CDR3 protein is CASRQGPTGELFF.

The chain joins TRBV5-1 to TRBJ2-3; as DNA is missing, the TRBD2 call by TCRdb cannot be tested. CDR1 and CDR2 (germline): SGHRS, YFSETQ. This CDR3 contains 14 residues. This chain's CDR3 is CASQLAGVKDTQYF.